The source of this T cell receptor beta chain is a study of CD4 T cells in relation to SARS-CoV-2 and coronaviruses (dated by TCRdb to the early 2020s). As for the study more broadly: In the ViraFEST assay, PBMCs were cultured with antigen for less than 11 days, after which TCR beta CDR3s were sequenced to identify clonal expansions specific to the antigen. An HIV-1 Nef peptide pool or a no-peptide culture served as the negative reference condition. Memory CD4+ T cell crossreactivity between SARS-CoV-2 and common cold coronavirus spike proteins was assessed at the TCR clonotype level in the study. Patient-derived lymphoblastoid cell lines were used to map the HLA restriction of shared crossreactive spike epitopes. The Adaptive Biotechnologies TCR-sequencing kit was used for samples from a few pre-COVID donors and for the naive versus memory experiments, whereas the other data were Illumina-based. For other donors in the study, expansion assays were sequenced with a different, Illumina-based TCR-beta assay.

CDR1 MNHEY and CDR2 SVGEGT are derived from the germline V gene. The CDR3 numbers 14 residues from cysteine through phenylalanine. Only the CDR3 region is kept as DNA, spanning 42 bases read in frame from base 1. Relative to germline, V is 6 bases shorter and J is 3 bases shorter, with 14 bases between their ends. CD4+ T cells from unexposed donors were collected before the COVID-19 pandemic (2011-2018). After around eleven days of culture, CD4+ T cells were isolated with the EasySep CD4+ T cell isolation kit. As cell numbers permitted, CD4+ T cells from unexposed donors were tested for reactivity to SARS-CoV-2 S and N and to four common cold coronavirus spike pools. PBMCs were cultured at 1.5 million to 2 million per well in IMDM supplemented with around 5.3% human AB serum and around 10 IU/ml IL-2. Half of the culture medium was replaced with fresh IL-2-containing medium on days 3 and 7. In general, triplicate replicate wells were used for every peptide culture condition. The leukapheresis product for the unexposed donors was obtained through commercial purchase. Ficoll-Paque PLUS gradient centrifugation was used to isolate PBMCs from either whole blood or leukapheresis product. PBMCs were either cryopreserved at -140°C or used fresh in the expansion assay. The QIAamp Micro DNA Kit was used to extract genomic DNA from the CD4+ T cells.

The library was prepared using the immunoSEQ multiplex PCR assay. The original methods were these. During preprocessing, nonproductive sequences were removed, as were CDR3s that did not start with C, did not end with F or W, or were shorter than 7 amino acids. Antigen-specific clonotypes were called with the MANAFEST web app on the basis of expansion relative to the reference and to other culture wells. A clone was considered positive if significant expansion relative to the reference culture was observed in 2 of 3 replicate wells at an FDR below 0.05. For a clone to be considered positive, significant expansion relative to all other tandem wells and an odds ratio above 5 were also required. Pairwise Levenshtein distance, computed with the stringdist R package after three terminal residues were trimmed from each end, was used as the measure of CDR3 homology. Here the immuneACCESS table is served through TCRdb, limited to in-frame sequences with V and J called. Missing clones are a known gap in these copies; in checked studies unresolved V genes cover under half, and the rest lacks a known reason. The DNA was the basis for D and trimming; V, J and clone size are from that table. The sample data list about 21,000 clones, and 72% of these were observed just once. Roughly a sixth of the sample is held by the ten biggest clonotypes.

Broader findings and caveats from the paper: No donor contributed both pre-pandemic and post-infection samples, which limited tracing the source of pre-existing responses. The study was constrained by small numbers of patients and of tested TCRs. Around 65% of donors had memory CD4+ clonotypes that crossrecognized SARS-CoV-2 and at least one common cold coronavirus spike. Since the crossreactivity analysis centred on spike protein, crossreactivity against other viral proteins was not assessed. Crossreactive clones showed significantly weaker SARS-CoV-2-driven expansion than monoreactive clones, consistent with antigenic imprinting.

Comment on this clone: Its binding antigen is unknown. No quality values exist for individual bases; no much larger clone is one base distant.

The TCR originated in a human donor in good health. The specimen sequenced was CD4+ T cells from PBMCs, cultured in vitro. This receptor chain uses TRBV6-2 or TRBV6-3 and TRBJ1-1; TRBD1 is possibly the D segment (6 matching bases). The CDR3 reads CASSLRSGDTEAFF. Here is the DNA: TGTGCCAGCAGCCTAAGATCAGGGGACACTGAAGCTTTCTTT.